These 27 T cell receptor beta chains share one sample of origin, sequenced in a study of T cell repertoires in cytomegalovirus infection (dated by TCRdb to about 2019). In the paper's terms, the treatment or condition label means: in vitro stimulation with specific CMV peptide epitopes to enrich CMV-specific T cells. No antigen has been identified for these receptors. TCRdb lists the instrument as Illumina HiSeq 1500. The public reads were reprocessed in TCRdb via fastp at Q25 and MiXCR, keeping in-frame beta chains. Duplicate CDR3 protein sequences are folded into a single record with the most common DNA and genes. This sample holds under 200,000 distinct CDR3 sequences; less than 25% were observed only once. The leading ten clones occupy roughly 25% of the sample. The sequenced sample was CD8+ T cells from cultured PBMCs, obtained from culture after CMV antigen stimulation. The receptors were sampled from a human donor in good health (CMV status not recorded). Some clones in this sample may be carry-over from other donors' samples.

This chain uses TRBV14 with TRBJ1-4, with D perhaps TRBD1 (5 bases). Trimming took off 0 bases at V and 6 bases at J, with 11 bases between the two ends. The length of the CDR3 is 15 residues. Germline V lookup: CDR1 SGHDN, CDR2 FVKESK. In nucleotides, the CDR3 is TGTGCCAGCAGCCAAGAATGGGGGGACGATGAAAAACTGTTTTTT. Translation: CASSQEWGDDEKLFF.

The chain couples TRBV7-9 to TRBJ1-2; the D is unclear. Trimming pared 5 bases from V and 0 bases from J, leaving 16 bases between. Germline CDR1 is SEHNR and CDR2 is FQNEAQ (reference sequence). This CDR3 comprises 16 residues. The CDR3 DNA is TGTGCCAGCAGCCTTGTACGGGGAGGGCCTAACTATGGCTACACCTTC. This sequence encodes CASSLVRGGPNYGYTF. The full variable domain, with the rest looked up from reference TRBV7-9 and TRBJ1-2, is DTGVSQNPRHKITKRGQNVTFRCDPISEHNRLYWYRQTLGQGPEFLTYFQNEAQLEKSRLLSDRFSAERPKGSFSTLEIQRTEQGDSAMYLCASSLVRGGPNYGYTFGSGTRLTVV.

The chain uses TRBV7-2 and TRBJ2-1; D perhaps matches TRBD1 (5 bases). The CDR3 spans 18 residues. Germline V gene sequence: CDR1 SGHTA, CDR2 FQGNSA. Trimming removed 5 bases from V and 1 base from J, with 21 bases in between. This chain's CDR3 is CASSGTGKRGLSYNEQFF. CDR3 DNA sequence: TGTGCCAGCAGCGGCACCGGTAAAAGGGGCCTTTCCTACAATGAGCAGTTCTTC.

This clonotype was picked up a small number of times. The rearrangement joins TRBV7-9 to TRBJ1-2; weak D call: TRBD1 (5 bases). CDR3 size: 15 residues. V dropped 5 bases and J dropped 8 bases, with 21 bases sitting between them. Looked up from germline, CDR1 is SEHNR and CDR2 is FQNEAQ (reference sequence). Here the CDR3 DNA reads TGTGCCAGCAGCCCACCCGGGACGGATTTTTCAGGCTACACCTTC. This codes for CASSPPGTDFSGYTF.

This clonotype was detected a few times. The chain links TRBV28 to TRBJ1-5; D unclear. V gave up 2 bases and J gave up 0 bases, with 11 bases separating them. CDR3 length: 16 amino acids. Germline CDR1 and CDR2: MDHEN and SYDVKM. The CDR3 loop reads CASSLPRAVSNQPQHF. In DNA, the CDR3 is TGTGCCAGCAGTTTACCGCGGGCCGTTAGCAATCAGCCCCAGCATTTT. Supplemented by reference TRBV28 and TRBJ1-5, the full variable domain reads DVKVTQSSRYLVKRTGEKVFLECVQDMDHENMFWYRQDPGLGLRLIYFSYDVKMKEKGDIPEGYSVSREKKERFSLILESASTNQTSMYLCASSLPRAVSNQPQHFGDGTRLSIL.

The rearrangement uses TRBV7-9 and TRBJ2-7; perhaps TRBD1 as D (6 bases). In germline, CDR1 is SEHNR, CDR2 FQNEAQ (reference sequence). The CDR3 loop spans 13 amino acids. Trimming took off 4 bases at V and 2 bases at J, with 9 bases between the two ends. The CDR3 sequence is CASSSNRAYEQYF. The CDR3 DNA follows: TGTGCCAGCAGCTCCAACAGGGCCTACGAGCAGTACTTC.

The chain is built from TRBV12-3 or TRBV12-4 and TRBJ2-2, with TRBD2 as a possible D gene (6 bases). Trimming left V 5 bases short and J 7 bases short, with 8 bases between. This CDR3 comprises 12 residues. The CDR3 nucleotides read TGTGCCAGCAGTCTGGACTACGGGGAGCTGTTTTTT. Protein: CASSLDYGELFF.

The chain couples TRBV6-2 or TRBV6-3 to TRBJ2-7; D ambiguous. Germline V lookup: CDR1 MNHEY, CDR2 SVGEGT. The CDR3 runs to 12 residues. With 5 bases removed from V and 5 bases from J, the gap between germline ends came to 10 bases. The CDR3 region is CASSPEADEQYF. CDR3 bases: TGTGCCAGCAGTCCTGAAGCCGACGAGCAGTACTTC.

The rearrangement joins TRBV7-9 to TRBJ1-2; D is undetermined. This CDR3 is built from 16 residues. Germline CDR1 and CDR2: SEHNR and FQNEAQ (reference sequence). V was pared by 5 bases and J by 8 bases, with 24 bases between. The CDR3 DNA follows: TGTGCCAGCAGCAGGTCCAGAGACCAACTGAAGAAGGGCTACACCTTC. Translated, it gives CASSRSRDQLKKGYTF.

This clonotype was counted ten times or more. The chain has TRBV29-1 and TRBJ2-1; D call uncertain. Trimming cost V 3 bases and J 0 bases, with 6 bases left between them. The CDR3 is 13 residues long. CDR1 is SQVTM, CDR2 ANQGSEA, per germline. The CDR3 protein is CSVEESSYNEQFF. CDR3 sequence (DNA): TGCAGCGTTGAGGAGAGCTCCTACAATGAGCAGTTCTTC.

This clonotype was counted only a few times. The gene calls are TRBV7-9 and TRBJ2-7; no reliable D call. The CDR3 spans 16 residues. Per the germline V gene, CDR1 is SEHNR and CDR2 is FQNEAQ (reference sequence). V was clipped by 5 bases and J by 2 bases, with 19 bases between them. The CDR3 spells CASSPRTGRPTYEQYF. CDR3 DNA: TGTGCCAGCAGCCCACGGACGGGCAGGCCGACCTACGAGCAGTACTTC.

CDR3 coding DNA: TGTGCCAGCAGCTTGAGGGACAATCCCTACGAGCAGTACTTC. Encoded protein: CASSLRDNPYEQYF. The gene calls are TRBV5-6 and TRBJ2-7; TRBD1 might be the D (6 bases). Germline values: CDR1 SGHDT, CDR2 YYEEEE. V dropped 1 base and J dropped 2 bases, with 10 bases sitting between them. The CDR3 contains 14 residues.

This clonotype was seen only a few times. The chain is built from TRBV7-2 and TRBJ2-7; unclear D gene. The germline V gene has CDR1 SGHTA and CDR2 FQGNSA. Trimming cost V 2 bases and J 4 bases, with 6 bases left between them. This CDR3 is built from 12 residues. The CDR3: CASSLWAYEQYF. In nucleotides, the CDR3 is TGTGCCAGCAGCTTATGGGCGTACGAGCAGTACTTC.

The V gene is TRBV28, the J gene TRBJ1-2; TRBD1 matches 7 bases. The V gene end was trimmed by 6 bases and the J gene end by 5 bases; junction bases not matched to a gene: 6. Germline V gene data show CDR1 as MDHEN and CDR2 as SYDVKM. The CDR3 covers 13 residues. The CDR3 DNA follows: TGTGCCAGCAGCCTGACAGGGTGGTATGGCTACACCTTC. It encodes CASSLTGWYGYTF.

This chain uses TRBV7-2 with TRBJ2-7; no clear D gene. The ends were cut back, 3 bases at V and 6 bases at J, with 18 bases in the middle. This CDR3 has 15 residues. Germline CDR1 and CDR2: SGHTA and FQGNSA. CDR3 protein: CASSLNWFGSGEQYF. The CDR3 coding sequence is TGTGCCAGCAGCTTGAACTGGTTTGGGTCCGGCGAGCAGTACTTC.

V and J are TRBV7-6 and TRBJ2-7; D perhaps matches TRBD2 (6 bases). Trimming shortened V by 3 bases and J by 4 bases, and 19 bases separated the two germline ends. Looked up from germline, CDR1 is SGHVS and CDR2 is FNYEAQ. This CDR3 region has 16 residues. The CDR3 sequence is CASSFRIGTSFYEQYF. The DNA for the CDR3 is TGTGCCAGCAGCTTTAGAATCGGGACTTCTTTTTACGAGCAGTACTTC.

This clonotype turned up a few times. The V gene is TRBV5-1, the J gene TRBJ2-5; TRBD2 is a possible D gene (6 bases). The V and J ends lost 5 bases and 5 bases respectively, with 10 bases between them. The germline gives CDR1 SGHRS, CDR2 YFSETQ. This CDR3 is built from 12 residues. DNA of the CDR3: TGCGCCAGCAGGGGGGGTCCTGAGACCCAGTACTTC. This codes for CASRGGPETQYF.

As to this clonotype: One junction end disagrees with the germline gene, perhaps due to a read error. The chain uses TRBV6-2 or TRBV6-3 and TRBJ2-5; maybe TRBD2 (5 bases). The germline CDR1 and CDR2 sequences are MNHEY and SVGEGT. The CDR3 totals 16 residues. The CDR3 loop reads CARSYSPVGEQETQYF. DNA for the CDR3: TGTGCCCGCAGTTACTCCCCCGTCGGGGAACAAGAGACCCAGTACTTC.

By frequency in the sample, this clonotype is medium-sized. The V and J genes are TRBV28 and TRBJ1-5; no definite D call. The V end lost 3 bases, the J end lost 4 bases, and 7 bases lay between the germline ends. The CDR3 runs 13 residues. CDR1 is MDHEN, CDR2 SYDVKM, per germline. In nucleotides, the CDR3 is TGTGCCAGCAGTTTGGTCCCTAATCAGCCCCAGCATTTT. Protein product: CASSLVPNQPQHF.

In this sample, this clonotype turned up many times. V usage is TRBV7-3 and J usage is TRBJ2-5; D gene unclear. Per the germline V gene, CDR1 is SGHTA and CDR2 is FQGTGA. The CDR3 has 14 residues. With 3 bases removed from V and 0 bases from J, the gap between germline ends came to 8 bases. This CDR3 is CASSFSANQETQYF. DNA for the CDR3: TGTGCCAGCAGCTTCTCAGCAAACCAAGAGACCCAGTACTTC.

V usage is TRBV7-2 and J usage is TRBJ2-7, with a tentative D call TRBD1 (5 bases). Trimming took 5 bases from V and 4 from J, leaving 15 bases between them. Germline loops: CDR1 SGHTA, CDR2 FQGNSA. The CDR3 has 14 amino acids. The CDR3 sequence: CASSPRAKGYEQYF. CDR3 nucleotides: TGTGCCAGCAGCCCCCGGGCTAAGGGGTACGAGCAGTACTTC.

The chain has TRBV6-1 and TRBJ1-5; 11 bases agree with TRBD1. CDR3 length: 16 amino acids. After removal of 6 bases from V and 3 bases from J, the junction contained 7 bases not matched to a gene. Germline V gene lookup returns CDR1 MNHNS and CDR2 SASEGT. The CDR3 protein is CASSLGQGDNNQPQHF. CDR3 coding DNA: TGTGCCAGCAGCCTGGGACAGGGGGATAACAATCAGCCCCAGCATTTT.

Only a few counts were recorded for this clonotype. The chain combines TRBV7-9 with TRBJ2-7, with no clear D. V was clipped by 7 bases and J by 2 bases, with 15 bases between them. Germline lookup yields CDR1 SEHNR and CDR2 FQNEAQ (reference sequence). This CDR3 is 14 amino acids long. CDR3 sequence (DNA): TGTGCCAGCATCGCACCTTCTGGTCCCTACGAGCAGTACTTC. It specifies CASIAPSGPYEQYF.

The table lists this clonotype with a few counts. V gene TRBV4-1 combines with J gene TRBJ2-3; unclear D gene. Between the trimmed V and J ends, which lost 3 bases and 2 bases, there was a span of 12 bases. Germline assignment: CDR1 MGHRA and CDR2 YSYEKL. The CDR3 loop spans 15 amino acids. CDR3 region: CASSHPELFTDTQYF. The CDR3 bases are TGCGCCAGCAGCCACCCAGAGCTTTTCACAGATACGCAGTATTTT.

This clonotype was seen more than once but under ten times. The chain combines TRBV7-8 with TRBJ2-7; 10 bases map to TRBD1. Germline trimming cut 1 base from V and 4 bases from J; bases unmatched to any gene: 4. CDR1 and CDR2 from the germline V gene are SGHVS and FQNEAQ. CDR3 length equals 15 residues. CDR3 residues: CASSLEGQGLYEQYF. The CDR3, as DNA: TGTGCCAGCAGCTTAGAGGGACAGGGGTTGTACGAGCAGTACTTC.

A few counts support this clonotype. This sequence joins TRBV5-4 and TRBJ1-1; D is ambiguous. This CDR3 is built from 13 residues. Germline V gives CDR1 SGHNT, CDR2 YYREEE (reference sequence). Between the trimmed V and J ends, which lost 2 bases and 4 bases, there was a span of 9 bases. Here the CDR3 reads CASSLWGSTEAFF. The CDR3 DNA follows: TGTGCCAGCAGCTTATGGGGTAGCACTGAAGCTTTCTTT.

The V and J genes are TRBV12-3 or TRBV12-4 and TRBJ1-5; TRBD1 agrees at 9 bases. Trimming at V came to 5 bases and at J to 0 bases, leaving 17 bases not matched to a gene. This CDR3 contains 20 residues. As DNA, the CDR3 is TGTGCCAGCAGTCCAACCACAGGGACAGGGAGATTTTATAGCAATCAGCCCCAGCATTTT. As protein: CASSPTTGTGRFYSNQPQHF.